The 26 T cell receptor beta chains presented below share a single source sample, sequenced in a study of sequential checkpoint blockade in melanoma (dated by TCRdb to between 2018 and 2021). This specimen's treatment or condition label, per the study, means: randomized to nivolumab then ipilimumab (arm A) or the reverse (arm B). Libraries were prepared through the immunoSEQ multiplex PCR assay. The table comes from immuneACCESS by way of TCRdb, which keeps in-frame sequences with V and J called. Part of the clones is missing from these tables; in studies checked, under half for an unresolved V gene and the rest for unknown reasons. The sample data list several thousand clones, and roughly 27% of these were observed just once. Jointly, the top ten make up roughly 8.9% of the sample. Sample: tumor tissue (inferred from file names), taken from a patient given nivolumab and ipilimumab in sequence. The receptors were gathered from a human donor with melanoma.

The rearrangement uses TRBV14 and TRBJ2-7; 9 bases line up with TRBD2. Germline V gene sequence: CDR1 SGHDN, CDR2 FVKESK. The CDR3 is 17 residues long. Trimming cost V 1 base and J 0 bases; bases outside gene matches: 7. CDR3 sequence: CASSQAASGKSSYEQYF. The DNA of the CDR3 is TGTGCCAGCAGCCAAGCCGCTAGCGGGAAGTCCTCCTACGAGCAGTACTTC.

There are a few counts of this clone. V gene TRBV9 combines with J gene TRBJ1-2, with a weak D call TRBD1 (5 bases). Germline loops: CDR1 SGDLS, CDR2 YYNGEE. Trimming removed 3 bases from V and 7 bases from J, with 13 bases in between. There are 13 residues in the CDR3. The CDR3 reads CASSGRDWGGYTF. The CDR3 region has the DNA TGTGCCAGCAGCGGACGGGACTGGGGTGGCTACACCTTC.

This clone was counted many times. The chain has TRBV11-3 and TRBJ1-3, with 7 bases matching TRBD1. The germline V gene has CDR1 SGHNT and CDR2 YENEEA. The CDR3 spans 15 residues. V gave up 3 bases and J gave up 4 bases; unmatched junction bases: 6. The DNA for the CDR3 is TGTGCCAGCAGCTTCGACAGGGAGCGCGGAAACACCATATATTTT. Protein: CASSFDRERGNTIYF.

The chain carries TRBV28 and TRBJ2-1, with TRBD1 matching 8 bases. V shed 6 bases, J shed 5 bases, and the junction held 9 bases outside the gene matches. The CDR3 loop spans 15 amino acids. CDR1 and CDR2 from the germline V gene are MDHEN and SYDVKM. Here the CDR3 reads CASSRPGQVNNEQFF. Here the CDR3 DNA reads TGTGCCAGCAGCCGTCCGGGACAGGTGAACAATGAGCAGTTCTTC. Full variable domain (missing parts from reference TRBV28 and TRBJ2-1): DVKVTQSSRYLVKRTGEKVFLECVQDMDHENMFWYRQDPGLGLRLIYFSYDVKMKEKGDIPEGYSVSREKKERFSLILESASTNQTSMYLCASSRPGQVNNEQFFGPGTRLTVL.

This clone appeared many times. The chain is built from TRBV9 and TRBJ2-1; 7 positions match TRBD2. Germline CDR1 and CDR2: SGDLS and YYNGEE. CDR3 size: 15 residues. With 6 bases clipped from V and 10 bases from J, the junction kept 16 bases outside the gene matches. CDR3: CASILLALSQGEQFF. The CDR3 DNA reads TGTGCCAGCATCCTACTAGCGCTATCCCAAGGGGAGCAGTTCTTC.

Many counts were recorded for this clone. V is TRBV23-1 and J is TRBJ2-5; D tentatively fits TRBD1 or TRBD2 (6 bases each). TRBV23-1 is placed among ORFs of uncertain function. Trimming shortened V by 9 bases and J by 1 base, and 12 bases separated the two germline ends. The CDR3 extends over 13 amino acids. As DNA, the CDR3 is TGCGCCAGAAGAGGGGGGACCCAAGAGACCCAGTACTTC. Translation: CARRGGTQETQYF.

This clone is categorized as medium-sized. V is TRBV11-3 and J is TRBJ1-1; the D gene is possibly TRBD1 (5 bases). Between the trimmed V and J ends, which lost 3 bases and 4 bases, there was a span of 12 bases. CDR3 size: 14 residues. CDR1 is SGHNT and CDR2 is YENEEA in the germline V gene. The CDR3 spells CASSLGEGTTEAFF. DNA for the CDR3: TGTGCCAGCAGCTTGGGTGAGGGGACCACTGAAGCTTTCTTT. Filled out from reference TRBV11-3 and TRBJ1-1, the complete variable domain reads EAGVVQSPRYKIIEKKQPVAFWCNPISGHNTLYWYLQNLGQGPELLIRYENEEAVDDSQLPKDRFSAERLKGVDSTLKIQPAELGDSAVYLCASSLGEGTTEAFFGQGTRLTVV.

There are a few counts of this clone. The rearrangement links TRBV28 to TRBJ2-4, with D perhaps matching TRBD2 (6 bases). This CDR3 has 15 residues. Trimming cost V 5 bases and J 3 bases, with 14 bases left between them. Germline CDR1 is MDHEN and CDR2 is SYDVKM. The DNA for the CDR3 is TGTGCCAGCAGTGCTCATAGCGGCCTCAAAAACATTCAGTACTTC. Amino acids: CASSAHSGLKNIQYF. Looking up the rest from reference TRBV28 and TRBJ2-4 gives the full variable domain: DVKVTQSSRYLVKRTGEKVFLECVQDMDHENMFWYRQDPGLGLRLIYFSYDVKMKEKGDIPEGYSVSREKKERFSLILESASTNQTSMYLCASSAHSGLKNIQYFGAGTRLSVL.

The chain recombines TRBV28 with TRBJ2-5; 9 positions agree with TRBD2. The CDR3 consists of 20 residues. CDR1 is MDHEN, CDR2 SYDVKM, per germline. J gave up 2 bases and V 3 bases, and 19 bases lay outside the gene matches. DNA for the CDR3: TGTGCCAGCAGTTTCGCCGAGTCTCGGTCGAGCGGGAGGAAGCAAGAGACCCAGTACTTC. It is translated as CASSFAESRSSGRKQETQYF.

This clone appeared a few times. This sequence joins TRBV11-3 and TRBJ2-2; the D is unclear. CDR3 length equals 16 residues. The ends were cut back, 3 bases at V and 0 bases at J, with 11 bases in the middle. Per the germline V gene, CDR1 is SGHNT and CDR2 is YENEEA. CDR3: CASSFAARANTGELFF. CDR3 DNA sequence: TGTGCCAGCAGCTTCGCGGCCCGGGCGAACACCGGGGAGCTGTTTTTT.

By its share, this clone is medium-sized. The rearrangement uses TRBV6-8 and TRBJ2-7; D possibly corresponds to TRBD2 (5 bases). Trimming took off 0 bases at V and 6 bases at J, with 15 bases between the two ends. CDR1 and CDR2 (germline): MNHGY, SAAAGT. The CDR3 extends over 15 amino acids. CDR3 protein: CASSYSPGMDPEQYF. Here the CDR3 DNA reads TGTGCCAGCAGTTACTCGCCCGGGATGGATCCCGAGCAGTACTTC.

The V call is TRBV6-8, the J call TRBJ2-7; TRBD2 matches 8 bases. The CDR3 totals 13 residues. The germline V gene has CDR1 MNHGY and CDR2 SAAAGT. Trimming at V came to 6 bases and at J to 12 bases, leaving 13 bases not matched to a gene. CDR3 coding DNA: TGTGCCAGCAGATCTGGGGGTAGCGGGGATGTGTACTTC. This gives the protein CASRSGGSGDVYF.

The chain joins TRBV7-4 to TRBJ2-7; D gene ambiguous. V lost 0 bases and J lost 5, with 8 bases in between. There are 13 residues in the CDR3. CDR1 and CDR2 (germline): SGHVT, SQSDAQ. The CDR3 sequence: CASSLAARHEQYF. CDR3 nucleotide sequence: TGTGCCAGCAGCTTAGCGGCCCGCCACGAGCAGTACTTC. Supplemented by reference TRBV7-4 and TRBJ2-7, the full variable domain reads GAGVSQSPRYKVAKRGRDVALRCDSISGHVTLYWYRQTLGQGSEVLTYSQSDAQRDKSGRPSGRFSAERPERSVSTLKIQRTEQGDSAVYLCASSLAARHEQYFGPGTRLTVT.

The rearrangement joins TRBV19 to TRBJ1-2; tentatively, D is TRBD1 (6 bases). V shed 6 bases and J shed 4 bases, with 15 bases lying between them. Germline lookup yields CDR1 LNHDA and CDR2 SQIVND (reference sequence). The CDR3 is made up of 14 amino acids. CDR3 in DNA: TGTGCCAGTAGCCCCAGGCGAGGGGGCTATGGCTACACCTTC. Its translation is CASSPRRGGYGYTF.

CDR3 nucleotide sequence: TGCGCCAGCAGCTTGGGGCTCAGGCCCCCTAACTATGGCTACACCTTC. Its protein product is CASSLGLRPPNYGYTF. The gene calls are TRBV5-1 and TRBJ1-2; D is ambiguous. This CDR3 has 16 residues. Trimming took off 0 bases at V and 0 bases at J, with 12 bases between the two ends. The V gene's germline CDR1 is SGHRS and CDR2 YFSETQ.

Here the CDR3 reads CASSLSGSLSYEQYF. The CDR3 bases are TGCGCCAGCAGCTTGTCCGGGAGTTTGTCCTACGAGCAGTACTTC. The chain joins TRBV5-1 to TRBJ2-7, with a tentative D call TRBD2 (6 bases). V lost 1 base to trimming and J lost 1 base, with 12 bases between them. CDR3 length: 15 amino acids. Germline V gene lookup returns CDR1 SGHRS and CDR2 YFSETQ.

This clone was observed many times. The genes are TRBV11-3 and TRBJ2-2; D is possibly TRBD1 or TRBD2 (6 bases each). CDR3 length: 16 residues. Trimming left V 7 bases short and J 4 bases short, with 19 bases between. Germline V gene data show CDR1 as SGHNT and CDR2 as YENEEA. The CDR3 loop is CASTGGAGRGTGELFF. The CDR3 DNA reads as TGTGCCAGCACCGGGGGCGCAGGTCGTGGCACCGGGGAGCTGTTTTTT.

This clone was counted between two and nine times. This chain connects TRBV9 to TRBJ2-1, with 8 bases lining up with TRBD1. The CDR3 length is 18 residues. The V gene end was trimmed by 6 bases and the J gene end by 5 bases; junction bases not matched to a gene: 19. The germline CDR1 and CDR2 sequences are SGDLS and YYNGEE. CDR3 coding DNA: TGTGCCAGCACCCCGAGGCAGGGGGCGCTGGAACACGACAATGAGCAGTTCTTC. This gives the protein CASTPRQGALEHDNEQFF.

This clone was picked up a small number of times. The CDR3 loop is CASSMNENEKLFF. CDR3 nucleotides: TGTGCCAGCAGTATGAACGAGAATGAAAAACTGTTTTTT. The chain recombines TRBV6-8 with TRBJ1-4; no reliable D call. Germline CDR1 and CDR2: MNHGY and SAAAGT. The CDR3 contains 13 residues. V was cut by 5 bases and J by 5 bases, with 9 bases left in between.

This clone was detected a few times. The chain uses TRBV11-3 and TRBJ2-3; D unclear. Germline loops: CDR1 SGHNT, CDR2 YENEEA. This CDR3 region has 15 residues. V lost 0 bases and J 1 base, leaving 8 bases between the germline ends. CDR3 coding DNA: TGTGCCAGCAGCTTAGATCTGTGGGGCACAGATACGCAGTATTTT. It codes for CASSLDLWGTDTQYF.

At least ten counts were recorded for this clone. The CDR3 region is CASSWAGQSSYEQYF. The CDR3 DNA sequence: TGTGCCAGCAGCTGGGCCGGACAGAGTTCCTACGAGCAGTACTTC. The rearrangement joins TRBV11-3 to TRBJ2-7; possible D gene TRBD1, 6 bases. This CDR3 is 15 amino acids long. Germline-derived CDR1 and CDR2 are SGHNT and YENEEA. Trimming took off 4 bases at V and 1 base at J, with 14 bases between the two ends.

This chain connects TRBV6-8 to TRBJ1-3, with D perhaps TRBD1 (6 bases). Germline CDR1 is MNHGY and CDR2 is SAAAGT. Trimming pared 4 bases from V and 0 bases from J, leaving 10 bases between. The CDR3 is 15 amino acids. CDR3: CASSLDRISGNTIYF. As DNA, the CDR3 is TGTGCCAGCAGTTTGGACAGAATCTCTGGAAACACCATATATTTT.

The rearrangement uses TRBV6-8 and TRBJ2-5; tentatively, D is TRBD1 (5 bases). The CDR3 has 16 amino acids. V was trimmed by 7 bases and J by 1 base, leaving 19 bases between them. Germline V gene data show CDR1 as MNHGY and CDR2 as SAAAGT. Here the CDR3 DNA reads TGTGCCAGCATTCGACGGGCAGGGTCGGCCCAAGAGACCCAGTACTTC. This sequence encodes CASIRRAGSAQETQYF.

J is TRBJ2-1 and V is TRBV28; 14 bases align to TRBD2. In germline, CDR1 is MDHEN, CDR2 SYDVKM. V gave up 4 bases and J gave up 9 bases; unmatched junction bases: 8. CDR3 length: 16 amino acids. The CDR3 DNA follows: TGTGCCAGCAGTTCTGCCGGGACTAGCGGGAGCAGTGAGCAGTTCTTC. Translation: CASSSAGTSGSSEQFF.

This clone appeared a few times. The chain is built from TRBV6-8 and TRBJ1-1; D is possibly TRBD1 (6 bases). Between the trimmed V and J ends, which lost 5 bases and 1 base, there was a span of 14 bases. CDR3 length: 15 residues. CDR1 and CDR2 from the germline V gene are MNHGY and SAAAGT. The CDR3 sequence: CASSPLDRPNTEAFF. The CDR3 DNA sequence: TGTGCCAGCAGTCCCCTAGACAGGCCGAACACTGAAGCTTTCTTT.

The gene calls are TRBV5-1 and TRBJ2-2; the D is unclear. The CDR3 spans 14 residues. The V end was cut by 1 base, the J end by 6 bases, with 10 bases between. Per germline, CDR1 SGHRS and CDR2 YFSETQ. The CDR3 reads CASSLSIGSGELFF. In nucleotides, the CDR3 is TGCGCCAGCAGCTTGTCTATAGGATCCGGGGAGCTGTTTTTT.